The clone carrying this T cell receptor (beta chain) has only a few counts. Its antigen is still unknown. The record originates from a study of cytomegalovirus exposure and HLA in healthy donors. General observations from the study: Follow-up analysis later connected one missense variant in DCLRE1C with trimming of TCR beta V- and J-genes.

The PCR used 60 Vbeta and 13 Jbeta primers. Method: immunoSEQ multiplex PCR; TCRdb's copy keeps in-frame clones and lacks some. The table includes fewer than 60,000 clones, roughly three fifths detected once. This TCR came from a human donor in good health. The source material was PBMCs.

This CDR3 is CAHGPHNYGYTF. The CDR3 DNA sequence: TGTGCACATGGTCCCCACAACTATGGCTACACCTTC. The chain carries TRBV30 and TRBJ1-2; D is uncertain. CDR1 and CDR2 from the germline V gene are GTSNPN and SVGIG (reference sequence). This CDR3 has 12 amino acids.